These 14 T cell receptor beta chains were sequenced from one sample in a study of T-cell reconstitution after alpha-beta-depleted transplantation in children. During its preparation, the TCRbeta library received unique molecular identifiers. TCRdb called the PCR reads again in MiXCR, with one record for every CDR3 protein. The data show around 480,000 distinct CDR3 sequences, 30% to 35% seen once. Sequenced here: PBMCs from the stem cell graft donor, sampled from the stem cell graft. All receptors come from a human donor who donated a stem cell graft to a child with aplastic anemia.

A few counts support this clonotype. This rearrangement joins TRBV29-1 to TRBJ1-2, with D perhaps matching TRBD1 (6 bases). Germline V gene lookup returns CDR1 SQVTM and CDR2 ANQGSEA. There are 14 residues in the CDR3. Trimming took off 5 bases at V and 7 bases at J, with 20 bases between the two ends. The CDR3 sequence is CSVYSTGRSGGYTF. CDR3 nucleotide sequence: TGCAGCGTTTACTCAACAGGGAGATCGGGTGGCTACACCTTC.

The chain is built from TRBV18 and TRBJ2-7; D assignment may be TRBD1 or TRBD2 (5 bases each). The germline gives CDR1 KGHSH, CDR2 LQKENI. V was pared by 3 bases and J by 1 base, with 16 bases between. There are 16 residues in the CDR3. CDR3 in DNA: TGTGCCAGCTCACCGCGAGGGACGAGTCCTTCCTACGAGCAGTACTTC. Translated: CASSPRGTSPSYEQYF.

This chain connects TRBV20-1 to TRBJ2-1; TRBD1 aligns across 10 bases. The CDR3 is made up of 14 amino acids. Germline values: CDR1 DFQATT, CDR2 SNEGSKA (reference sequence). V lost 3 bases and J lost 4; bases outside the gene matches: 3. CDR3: CSASRTGGYNEQFF. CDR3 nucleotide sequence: TGCAGTGCTAGTCGGACAGGGGGGTACAATGAGCAGTTCTTC.

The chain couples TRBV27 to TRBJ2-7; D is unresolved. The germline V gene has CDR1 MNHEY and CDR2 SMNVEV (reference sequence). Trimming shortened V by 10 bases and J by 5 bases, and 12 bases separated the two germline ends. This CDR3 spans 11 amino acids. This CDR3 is CATASGDEQYF. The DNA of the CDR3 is TGTGCCACCGCTTCTGGGGACGAGCAGTACTTC.

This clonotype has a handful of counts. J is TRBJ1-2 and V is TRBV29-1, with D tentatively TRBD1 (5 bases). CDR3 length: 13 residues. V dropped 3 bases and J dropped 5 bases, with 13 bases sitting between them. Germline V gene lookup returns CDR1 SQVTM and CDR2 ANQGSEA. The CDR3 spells CSVDFWGGYGYTF. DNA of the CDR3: TGCAGCGTTGACTTCTGGGGCGGGTATGGCTACACCTTC.

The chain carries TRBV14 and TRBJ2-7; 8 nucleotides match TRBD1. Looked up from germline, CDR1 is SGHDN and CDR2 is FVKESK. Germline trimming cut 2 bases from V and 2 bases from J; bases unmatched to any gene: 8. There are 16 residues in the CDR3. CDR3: CASSQMTGVFTYEQYF. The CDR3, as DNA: TGTGCCAGCAGCCAAATGACAGGGGTTTTTACCTACGAGCAGTACTTC.

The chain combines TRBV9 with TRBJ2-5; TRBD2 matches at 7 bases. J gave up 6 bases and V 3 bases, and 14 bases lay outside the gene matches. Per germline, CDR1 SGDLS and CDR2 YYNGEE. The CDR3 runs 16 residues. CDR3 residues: CASSAQSSGAWKTQYF. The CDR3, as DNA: TGTGCCAGCAGCGCCCAATCTAGCGGAGCATGGAAGACCCAGTACTTC. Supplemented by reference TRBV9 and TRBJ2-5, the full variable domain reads DSGVTQTPKHLITATGQRVTLRCSPRSGDLSVYWYQQSLDQGLQFLIQYYNGEERAKGNILERFSAQQFPDLHSELNLSSLELGDSALYFCASSAQSSGAWKTQYFGPGTRLLVL.

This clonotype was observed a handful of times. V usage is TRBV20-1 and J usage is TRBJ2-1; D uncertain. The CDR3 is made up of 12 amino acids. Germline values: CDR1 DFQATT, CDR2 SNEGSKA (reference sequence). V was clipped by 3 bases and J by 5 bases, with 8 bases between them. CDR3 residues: CSASWHHNEQFF. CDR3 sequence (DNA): TGCAGTGCTAGTTGGCACCACAATGAGCAGTTCTTC.

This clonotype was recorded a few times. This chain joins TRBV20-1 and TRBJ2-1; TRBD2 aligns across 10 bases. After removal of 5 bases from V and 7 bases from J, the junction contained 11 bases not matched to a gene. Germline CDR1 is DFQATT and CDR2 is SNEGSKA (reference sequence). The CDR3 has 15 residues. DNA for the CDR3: TGCAGTGCTCCGCCGCTAGCGGGAGTATATAATGAGCAGTTCTTC. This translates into CSAPPLAGVYNEQFF.

In DNA form, the CDR3 reads TGTGCCAGCAGGGGGCTGGGGGTAAACACCGGGGAGCTGTTTTTT. As protein: CASRGLGVNTGELFF. V gene TRBV7-3 combines with J gene TRBJ2-2; tentatively, D is TRBD1 or TRBD2 (5 bases each). Trimming cost V 6 bases and J 2 bases, with 13 bases left between them. The germline V gene has CDR1 SGHTA and CDR2 FQGTGA. The CDR3 has 15 amino acids.

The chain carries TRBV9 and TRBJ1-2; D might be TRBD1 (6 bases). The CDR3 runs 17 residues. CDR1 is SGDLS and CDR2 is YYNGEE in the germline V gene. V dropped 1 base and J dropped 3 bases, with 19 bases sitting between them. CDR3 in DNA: TGTGCCAGCAGCGTACGACCCCAGGGGAACGACTACTATGGCTACACCTTC. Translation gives CASSVRPQGNDYYGYTF.

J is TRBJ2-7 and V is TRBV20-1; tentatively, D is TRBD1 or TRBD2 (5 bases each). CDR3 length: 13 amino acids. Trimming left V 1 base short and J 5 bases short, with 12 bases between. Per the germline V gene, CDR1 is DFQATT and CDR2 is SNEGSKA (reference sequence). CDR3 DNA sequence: TGCAGTGCTAGAGGTCCGGGGCTCGACGAGCAGTACTTC. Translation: CSARGPGLDEQYF.

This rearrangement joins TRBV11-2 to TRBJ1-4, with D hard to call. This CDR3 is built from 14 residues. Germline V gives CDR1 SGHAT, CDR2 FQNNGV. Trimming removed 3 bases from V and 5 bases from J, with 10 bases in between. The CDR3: CASSFIRANEKLFF. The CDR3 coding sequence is TGTGCCAGCAGCTTTATAAGGGCCAATGAAAAACTGTTTTTT.

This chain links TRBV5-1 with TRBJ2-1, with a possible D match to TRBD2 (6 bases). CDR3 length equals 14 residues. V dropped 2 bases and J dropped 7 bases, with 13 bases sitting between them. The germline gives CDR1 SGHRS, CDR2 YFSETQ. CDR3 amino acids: CASSLETRANEQFF. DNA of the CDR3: TGCGCCAGCAGCTTAGAGACTAGAGCTAATGAGCAGTTCTTC.